The 9 T cell receptor beta chains below all came from one sample that was sequenced in a study of T cell responses to AZD1222 COVID-19 vaccine (dated by TCRdb to the early 2020s). Receptor libraries were prepared by the immunoSEQ multiplex PCR assay. Not all clones reach the TCRdb copy of this immuneACCESS table, which keeps in-frame sequences only. Checked studies attribute under half of the gap to unresolved V genes and leave the rest unexplained. The sample contains over 150,000 clones, roughly 94% of them found a single time. The ten largest make up around 1.6% of the sample. The meaning of the sample's time point label: about 28 days (+/-7) after the second vaccine dose. The sample in question was peripheral blood, obtained 28 days after the second AZD1222 dose. The receptors were gathered from an adult who received the AZD1222 COVID-19 vaccine.

The chain uses TRBV19 and TRBJ2-5; TRBD1 might be the D (6 bases). This CDR3 contains 18 residues. The ends were cut back, 5 bases at V and 2 bases at J, with 24 bases in the middle. Germline-derived CDR1 and CDR2 are LNHDA and SQIVND (reference sequence). CDR3 in amino acids: CASSGAGTYLGAQETQYF. CDR3 in DNA: TGTGCCAGTAGTGGGGCCGGGACCTACCTGGGGGCACAAGAGACCCAGTACTTC.

This chain connects TRBV3-1 (or the pseudogene TRBV3-2) to TRBJ1-2; 11 bases fit TRBD1. The CDR3 contains 13 residues. After removal of 3 bases from V and 9 bases from J, the junction contained 3 bases not matched to a gene. CDR1 and CDR2 (germline): LGHDT, YNNKEL (reference sequence). The CDR3 sequence: CASSHRDRGSYTF. The CDR3 DNA follows: TGTGCCAGCAGCCACCGGGACAGGGGGAGCTACACCTTC.

V gene TRBV3-1 (or the pseudogene TRBV3-2) combines with J gene TRBJ2-7; 7 nucleotides match TRBD1. J lost 2 bases, V lost 1 base, and 8 bases had no gene match. Germline lookup yields CDR1 LGHDT and CDR2 YNNKEL (reference sequence). The CDR3 consists of 16 residues. The CDR3 sequence is CASSQVRTGSPYEQYF. The CDR3 DNA sequence: TGTGCCAGCAGCCAAGTACGGACAGGTTCCCCCTACGAGCAGTACTTC.

The chain combines TRBV7-8 with TRBJ1-6; perhaps TRBD1 as D (5 bases). V was clipped by 1 base and J by 9 bases, with 7 bases between them. The length of the CDR3 is 13 residues. Germline lookup yields CDR1 SGHVS and CDR2 FQNEAQ. The CDR3 spells CASSLVGGSPLHF. The CDR3 nucleotides are TGTGCCAGCAGCTTAGTCGGGGGTTCACCCCTCCACTTT.

This chain joins TRBV5-4 and TRBJ1-6; D not certain. This CDR3 is built from 15 residues. V was trimmed by 1 base and J by 0 bases, leaving 5 bases between them. Germline CDR1 reads SGHNT; CDR2 reads YYREEE (reference sequence). For the CDR3, the DNA is TGTGCCAGCAGCTTGCGAAGCTCCTATAATTCACCCCTCCACTTT. Translating it yields CASSLRSSYNSPLHF.

The CDR3 nucleotides are TGTGCCAGCAGTTTAGGGCTAGTGGGTGAGCAGTTCTTC. Encoded protein: CASSLGLVGEQFF. V gene TRBV12-3 or TRBV12-4 combines with J gene TRBJ2-1; D remains unclear. The CDR3 loop spans 13 amino acids. The V gene lost 1 base and the J gene lost 9 bases, with 10 bases spanning the gap.

The J gene is TRBJ1-4, the V gene TRBV7-7; TRBD1 aligns across 7 bases. This CDR3 spans 15 amino acids. V lost 4 bases and J lost 0; bases outside the gene matches: 2. In germline, CDR1 is SSHAT, CDR2 FNYEAQ (reference sequence). The CDR3 nucleotides are TGTGCCAGCAGCTCAGGACAGGCAACTAATGAAAAACTGTTTTTT. Amino acid sequence: CASSSGQATNEKLFF.

V usage is TRBV5-8 and J usage is TRBJ1-6, with TRBD1 as a possible D gene (6 bases). Germline V gene data show CDR1 as SGHTS and CDR2 as YDEGEE. The CDR3 spans 14 residues. The ends were cut back, 1 base at V and 15 bases at J, with 17 bases in the middle. CDR3 sequence (DNA): TGTGCCAGCAGCTTGTGGGGGGCAGGGTTCGACCTCCACTTT. It codes for CASSLWGAGFDLHF.

This chain joins TRBV24-1 and TRBJ2-1; weak D call: TRBD2 (7 bases). In germline, CDR1 is KGHDR, CDR2 SFDVKD. Deletions cut 3 bases from V and 10 bases from J, with 9 bases between. CDR3 length: 12 residues. The CDR3 protein is CATSDKGGEQFF. The CDR3 bases are TGTGCCACCAGTGATAAGGGGGGGGAGCAGTTCTTC.